This T cell receptor beta chain was retrieved from a study of T-cell memory formation after mild COVID-19. This clonotype was detected a few times. CDR1 SQVTM and CDR2 ANQGSEA come from the germline V gene. V dropped 7 bases and J dropped 0 bases, with 13 bases sitting between them. This CDR3 contains 15 residues. Using its own MiXCR run on the 5' RACE reads, TCRdb lists one record per CDR3 protein. The profile covers 300,000 to 350,000 distinct CDR3 sequences, with around 15% appearing a single time and 22% taken by the ten largest. This chain connects TRBV29-1 to TRBJ2-6; D unclear. The sequence was obtained from a man aged 18 to 30 who had mild COVID-19 (a few samples of this study predate the infection). Cell type and time point are not known. Sample: PBMCs or a T cell subset sorted from them (not recorded which). The CDR3 region has the DNA TGCAGCGCCTGGGGAAGGGACTCTGGGGCCAACGTCCTGACTTTC. As protein: CSAWGRDSGANVLTF.